Following are 24 T cell receptor beta chains from one sample sequenced in a study of T cell clonality in common variable immunodeficiency. General study findings and limits: In common variable immunodeficiency, TCR beta chains reportedly carried fewer deletions and N-nucleotide insertions.

Sequencing was performed with immunoSEQ multiplex PCR; in TCRdb, only in-frame clones are kept and a portion is missing. The repertoire consists of about 33,000 clones, none detected only once. Their antigens are not known. Sequencing input: peripheral blood mononuclear cells. All receptors come from a human donor with common variable immunodeficiency.

This clone is classed as medium-sized (0.01 to 0.1%). The CDR3 end is not reached by the read, which stops 3 residues before it; the germline J gene fills it in. This chain uses TRBV11-2 with TRBJ2-3, with unresolved D. The CDR3 length is 12 residues. CDR1 and CDR2 (germline): SGHAT, FQNNGV. CDR3 sequence: CASSLEVTTQYF. The part of the CDR3 DNA that was read is TGTGCCAGCAGCTTAGAAGTTACAACG.

With regard to this clone: The read finishes 3 residues shy of the CDR3 end, and the germline J gene is used to complete it. The chain couples TRBV2 to TRBJ2-7; D may be TRBD2 (5 bases). CDR1 and CDR2 from the germline V gene are SNHLY and FYNNEI. CDR3 length equals 13 residues. Trimming pared 6 bases from V and 3 bases from J, leaving 12 bases between. CDR3: CASSVPGDYEQYF. CDR3 bases read: TGTGCCAGCAGCGTTCCCGGGGACTACGAG.

Regarding this clone: The missing CDR3 end, 3 residues past where the read stops, is filled in from the germline J gene. The chain links TRBV6-2 or TRBV6-3 to TRBJ2-5; tentatively, D is TRBD1 (5 bases). The germline V gene has CDR1 MNHEY and CDR2 SVGEGT. This CDR3 is 15 amino acids long. Trimming removed 6 bases at V and 5 bases at J, with 19 bases between. CDR3 residues: CASRTRLRAGETQYF. The sequenced part of the CDR3 DNA is TGTGCCAGCAGGACCCGTCTCAGGGCTGGGGAGACC.

This clone was seen ten or more times. The missing CDR3 end, 3 residues past where the read stops, is filled in from the germline J gene. This rearrangement joins TRBV29-1 to TRBJ2-1; 7 bases are a match to TRBD2. This CDR3 contains 13 residues. Trimming took 4 bases from V and 6 from J; bases not matched to a gene: 6. Germline CDR1 is SQVTM and CDR2 is ANQGSEA. Partial CDR3 DNA: TGCAGCGTTGGGGGGACTACCAGCAATGAG. This sequence encodes CSVGGTTSNE. The CDR3 reads in full as CSVGGTTSNEQFF.

This clone has a handful of counts. The read halts 3 residues ahead of the CDR3 end, with the missing end drawn from the germline J gene. The V call is TRBV2, the J call TRBJ2-3; the match to TRBD2 covers 9 bases. V gave up 3 bases and J gave up 1 base; unmatched junction bases: 2. The CDR3 is 15 residues long. Germline V gene sequence: CDR1 SNHLY, CDR2 FYNNEI. The CDR3 reads CASSDPSGGTDTQYF. Incomplete CDR3 DNA: TGTGCCAGCAGTGATCCTAGCGGGGGCACAGATACG.

Many counts were recorded for this clone. The CDR3 end falls 3 residues outside the read, so it is completed with the germline J gene. The same CDR3 also results from other DNA sequences found in this sample. The chain joins TRBV30 to TRBJ1-3, with TRBD1 identical over 7 bases. The J segment lost 4 bases and the V segment lost 1 base, leaving 7 bases of the junction unmatched. There are 15 residues in the CDR3. Germline values: CDR1 GTSNPN, CDR2 SVGIG (reference sequence). The CDR3 DNA, read in part, is TGTGCCTGGAGTGGTACCCAGGGGGGCGGAAACACC. Translated: CAWSGTQGGGNT. The whole CDR3 protein is CAWSGTQGGGNTIYF.

This clone came up many times. The CDR3 goes on 3 residues after the read ends, and that part is filled in from the germline J gene. The rearrangement uses TRBV7-3 and TRBJ1-1, with D maybe TRBD1 (5 bases). V lost 5 bases to trimming and J lost 1 base, with 8 bases between them. Germline V lookup: CDR1 SGHTA, CDR2 FQGTGA. This CDR3 has 13 amino acids. Partial CDR3 DNA: TGTGCCAGCAGCCCAGGACAGAACACTGAA. It translates to CASSPGQNTE. The CDR3, in full, reads CASSPGQNTEAFF. Variable domain in full (rest from reference TRBV7-3 and TRBJ1-1): GAGVSQTPSNKVTEKGKYVELRCDPISGHTALYWYRQSLGQGPEFLIYFQGTGAADDSGLPNDRFFAVRPEGSVSTLKIQRTERGDSAVYLCASSPGQNTEAFFGQGTRLTVV.

This clone was detected only a few times. The covered CDR3 bases are TGTGCCAGCAGCCTCCCCGGGGAGGGAAACACTGAA. It translates to CASSLPGEGNTE. The CDR3 reads in full as CASSLPGEGNTEAFF. The rearrangement uses TRBV7-2 and TRBJ1-1; D remains ambiguous. The read falls 3 residues short of the CDR3 end, and the missing part is taken from the germline J gene. Trimming removed 5 bases from V and 2 bases from J, with 15 bases in between. This CDR3 contains 15 residues. CDR1 and CDR2 from the germline V gene are SGHTA and FQGNSA.

This clone appeared a few times. The read ends 3 residues shy of where the CDR3 ends; the end is completed using the germline J gene. The chain links TRBV18 to TRBJ1-1, with 7 positions matching TRBD1. This CDR3 region has 16 residues. The V and J ends lost 3 bases and 0 bases, in that order; junction bases with no gene match: 7. Per germline, CDR1 KGHSH and CDR2 LQKENI. The covered CDR3 bases are TGTGCCAGCTCACCCTCCGGGACAGTCATGAACACTGAA. This translates into CASSPSGTVMNTE. Given in full, the CDR3 is CASSPSGTVMNTEAFF.

This clone was seen a handful of times. The read ends 3 residues early relative to the CDR3; the germline J gene fills the gap. This rearrangement joins TRBV7-1 to TRBJ2-3; D possibly corresponds to TRBD2 (6 bases). TRBV7-1 is assigned to the ORF class and has an uncertain function. Trimming took off 3 bases at V and 1 base at J, with 26 bases between the two ends. This CDR3 contains 20 residues. Incomplete CDR3 DNA: TGTGCCAGCAGCTCGCCCGGACTAACGGGGGTGAGGGCAGGCACAGATACG. Protein sequence: CASSSPGLTGVRAGTDT. The full-length CDR3 reads as CASSSPGLTGVRAGTDTQYF.

Of note for this clone: The read ends 3 residues early relative to the CDR3; the germline J gene fills the gap. The chain links TRBV7-9 to TRBJ2-7, with D unclear. CDR1 SEHNR and CDR2 FQNEAQ come from the germline V gene (reference sequence). This CDR3 comprises 14 residues. V lost 2 bases to trimming and J lost 0 bases, with 8 bases between them. The part of the CDR3 DNA that was read is TGTGCCAGCAGCTTATCAGGCAGCTCCTACGAG. It translates to CASSLSGSSYE. The entire CDR3 protein is CASSLSGSSYEQYF.

Ten or more counts support this clone. The read gets to within 3 residues of the CDR3 end, and the germline J gene fills in the rest. The chain joins TRBV29-1 to TRBJ2-7; TRBD2 is a possible D gene (6 bases). The ends were cut back, 4 bases at V and 1 base at J, with 11 bases in the middle. The CDR3 totals 13 residues. Germline V CDR1 and CDR2: SQVTM, ANQGSEA. The CDR3 protein is CSVAHGGSYEQYF. Partial CDR3 DNA: TGCAGCGTTGCCCATGGGGGGTCCTACGAG.

This clone was seen many times. Coverage ceases 3 residues before the CDR3 finishes, and the germline J gene fills in the end. V usage is TRBV7-2 and J usage is TRBJ2-7; tentatively, D is TRBD1 (6 bases). The germline V gene encodes CDR1 SGHTA and CDR2 FQGNSA. The CDR3 is made up of 14 amino acids. V lost 4 bases and J 2 bases, leaving 12 bases between the germline ends. The CDR3 protein is CASSSVQGPYEQYF. The covered CDR3 bases are TGTGCCAGCAGCTCCGTACAGGGCCCCTACGAG.

In this sample, this clone turned up a few times. Coverage ceases 3 residues before the CDR3 finishes, and the germline J gene fills in the end. The chain employs TRBV13 and TRBJ2-1; the D call may be TRBD1 or TRBD2 (6 bases each). V shed 5 bases and J shed 8 bases, with 16 bases lying between them. Germline V gives CDR1 PRHDT, CDR2 FYEKMQ (reference sequence). This CDR3 is built from 14 residues. CDR3 amino acids: CASSVTQGRHEQFF. The sequenced part of the CDR3 DNA is TGTGCCAGCAGCGTCACGCAGGGGAGGCATGAG.

This clone came up a few times. From the germline J gene comes the end of the CDR3, since the read stops 3 residues before it. V usage is TRBV2 and J usage is TRBJ2-6, with D maybe TRBD1 (6 bases). CDR1 is SNHLY and CDR2 is FYNNEI in the germline V gene. The CDR3 is 15 amino acids. V was clipped by 8 bases and J by 2 bases, with 13 bases between them. Partial CDR3 DNA: TGTGCCAGCTCCCCAGGGGTAACTGGGGCCAACGTC. Protein sequence: CASSPGVTGANV. The full CDR3 protein reads CASSPGVTGANVLTF.

Turning to this clone: Read coverage stops 3 residues before the CDR3 terminus; the germline J gene supplies the remainder. The rearrangement joins TRBV19 to TRBJ2-3, with 11 bases fitting TRBD2. V trimming: 3 bases; J trimming: 0 bases; junction bases outside the gene matches: 5. Germline loops: CDR1 LNHDA, CDR2 SQIVND (reference sequence). This CDR3 spans 17 amino acids. The CDR3 sequence is CASSIELAGASTDTQYF. The sequenced part of the CDR3 DNA is TGTGCCAGTAGTATCGAACTAGCGGGGGCCAGCACAGATACG.

This clone was seen repeatedly, ten times or more. The CDR3 is cut off 3 residues early in the read; its end comes from the germline J gene. J is TRBJ2-6 and V is TRBV30; a possible D gene is TRBD1 (5 bases). The CDR3 is 15 residues long. Deletions cut 3 bases from V and 0 bases from J, with 9 bases between. The germline gives CDR1 GTSNPN, CDR2 SVGIG (reference sequence). Partial CDR3 DNA: TGTGCCTGGAGCCTAGACAGCTCTGGGGCCAACGTC. Translating gives CAWSLDSSGANV. The entire CDR3 protein reads CAWSLDSSGANVLTF.

This clone came up many times. The read terminates 3 residues ahead of where the CDR3 ends, so the germline J gene completes it. This chain links TRBV7-8 with TRBJ1-5; TRBD1 agrees at 9 bases. The CDR3 has 14 residues. The junction had 5 bases not matched to a gene; V was cut back by 5 bases and J by 6 bases. Per germline, CDR1 SGHVS and CDR2 FQNEAQ. Here the CDR3 reads CASSLQGAFQPQHF. The CDR3 DNA, read in part, is TGTGCCAGCAGCCTACAGGGGGCGTTTCAGCCC. Full variable domain (rest looked up from reference TRBV7-8 and TRBJ1-5): GAGVSQSPRYKVAKRGQDVALRCDPISGHVSLFWYQQALGQGPEFLTYFQNEAQLDKSGLPSDRFFAERPEGSVSTLKIQRTQQEDSAVYLCASSLQGAFQPQHFGDGTRLSIL.

This clone has at least ten counts. The sequence runs out 3 residues before the end of the CDR3; the remainder is reconstructed from the germline J gene. The chain links TRBV10-3 to TRBJ2-3, with D possibly matching TRBD2 (6 bases). Trimming removed 6 bases at V and 6 bases at J, with 16 bases between. The CDR3 is 14 residues long. Per germline, CDR1 ENHRY and CDR2 SYGVKD. CDR3 DNA, as far as it was read: TGTGCCATCAGGCAGGAGGGCCCCATGGATACG. Translation gives CAIRQEGPMDT. The entire CDR3 reads CAIRQEGPMDTQYF.

With respect to this clone: The observed sequence ends 3 residues before the CDR3 terminus, with the missing tail filled in from the germline J gene. The same CDR3 can be traced to other DNA sequences in this sample. The V call is TRBV18, the J call TRBJ1-1; TRBD1 aligns across 7 bases. After removal of 1 base from V and 3 bases from J, the junction contained 2 bases not matched to a gene. Per the germline V gene, CDR1 is KGHSH and CDR2 is LQKENI. This CDR3 is 14 amino acids long. This CDR3 reads CASSPQGGDTEAFF. The part of the CDR3 DNA that was read is TGTGCCAGCTCACCACAAGGGGGCGACACTGAA.

As to this clone: The CDR3 goes on 3 residues after the read ends, and that part is filled in from the germline J gene. The chain uses TRBV2 and TRBJ1-2; no firm D call. CDR3 length: 13 residues. Germline V gene data show CDR1 as SNHLY and CDR2 as FYNNEI. Trimming took 3 bases from V and 7 from J, leaving 12 bases between them. CDR3 residues: CASSESPTSGYTF. CDR3 DNA (partial): TGTGCCAGCAGTGAGTCCCCCACCAGTGGC.

As regards this clone: The read terminates 3 residues before the CDR3 end, so the remaining end is supplied by the germline J gene. The rearrangement uses TRBV7-2 and TRBJ1-1; 11 nucleotides agree with TRBD1. The germline gives CDR1 SGHTA, CDR2 FQGNSA. The CDR3 extends over 13 amino acids. The CDR3 DNA, read in part, is TGTGCCAGCAGCAAGGACAGGGGGCGCGAT. As protein: CASSKDRGRD. The whole CDR3 is CASSKDRGRDAFF. Looking up the rest from reference TRBV7-2 and TRBJ1-1 gives the full variable domain: GAGVSQSPSNKVTEKGKDVELRCDPISGHTALYWYRQSLGQGLEFLIYFQGNSAPDKSGLPSDRFSAERTGGSVSTLTIQRTQQEDSAVYLCASSKDRGRDAFFGQGTRLTVV.

This clone was observed at least ten times. The CDR3 goes on 3 residues after the read ends, and that part is filled in from the germline J gene. This chain uses TRBV18 with TRBJ2-1, with D perhaps matching TRBD1 (6 bases). Trimming left V 3 bases short and J 2 bases short, with 11 bases between. The CDR3 has 15 residues. The germline V gene has CDR1 KGHSH and CDR2 LQKENI. The sequenced CDR3 bases are TGTGCCAGCTCACCGGACCGGGACACCTACAATGAG. It encodes CASSPDRDTYNE. In full, the CDR3 reads CASSPDRDTYNEQFF.

Details on this clone: The read stops 3 residues short of the end of the CDR3; the missing end is completed from the germline J gene. The V and J genes are TRBV30 and TRBJ2-3; 13 nucleotides line up with TRBD2. The trim removed 1 base at V and 6 bases at J, leaving 7 bases unmatched. Germline values: CDR1 GTSNPN, CDR2 SVGIG (reference sequence). The CDR3 is 16 residues long. This CDR3 is CAWSGLLAGGGDTQYF. CDR3 DNA (partial): TGTGCCTGGAGTGGACTACTAGCGGGGGGGGGTGATACG.